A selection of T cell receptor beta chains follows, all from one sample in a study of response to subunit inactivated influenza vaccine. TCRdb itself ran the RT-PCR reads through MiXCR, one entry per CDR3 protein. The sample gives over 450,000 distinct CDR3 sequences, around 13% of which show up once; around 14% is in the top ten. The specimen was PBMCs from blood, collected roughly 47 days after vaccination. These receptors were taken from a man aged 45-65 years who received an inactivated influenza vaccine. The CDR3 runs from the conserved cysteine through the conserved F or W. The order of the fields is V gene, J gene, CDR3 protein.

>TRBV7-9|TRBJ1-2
CASTLGTGYGYTF
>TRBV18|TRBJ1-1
CASSRPNTEAFF
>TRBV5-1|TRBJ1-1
CASSLGTGEIF
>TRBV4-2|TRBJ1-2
CASSQGEGNYGYTF
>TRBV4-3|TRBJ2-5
CASSQDFEEETQYF
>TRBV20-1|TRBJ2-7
CSAARTHEQYF
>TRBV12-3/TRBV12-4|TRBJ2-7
CASSPTGEYYEQYF
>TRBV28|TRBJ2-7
CASRKRDYEQYF
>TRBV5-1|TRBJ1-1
CASSLAAQGRTEAFF
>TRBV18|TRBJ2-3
CASSPGGIGTDTQYF
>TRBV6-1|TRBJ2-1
CASSGISGRIGNEQFF
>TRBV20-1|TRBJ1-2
CSAGVTDRGVGYTF
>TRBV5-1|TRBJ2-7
CASSLLGVPSYEQYF
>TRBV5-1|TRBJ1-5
CASSLALGGQPQHF
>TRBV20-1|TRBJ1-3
CSARQTGSGNTIYF